This is a list of T cell receptor beta chains from one sample in a study of cytomegalovirus exposure and HLA in healthy donors. Assay: immunoSEQ multiplex PCR; the TCRdb copy retains only in-frame clones and omits some. The data show 150,000 to 200,000 clones, 81% seen once. The sequenced sample consisted of PBMCs. The receptors derive from a man younger than 30 in good health and CMV-seronegative. The CDR3 runs from the conserved cysteine through the conserved F or W. The D gene is left open where the match is weak. Rows give clone size only sometimes, using once, few, many, or a class for an expanded clone.

CDR3nt,CDR3aa,v_gene,abundance,j_gene,d_gene
TGTGCCAGCAGTTCCCCTACAGGGGGGATAGAGACCCAGTACTTC,CASSSPTGGIETQYF,TRBV28,-,TRBJ2-5,TRBD1
TGCGCCAGCAGCCAGACAGGGTTGGGCTACGAGCAGTACTTC,CASSQTGLGYEQYF,TRBV4-1,-,TRBJ2-7,TRBD1
TGCGCCAGCAGCTATCCAGATCACAATGAGCAGTTCTTC,CASSYPDHNEQFF,TRBV5-1,-,TRBJ2-1,-
TGTGCCAGCAGTTACGACTCCACAGGGGTGTACGAGCAGTACTTC,CASSYDSTGVYEQYF,TRBV6-5,once,TRBJ2-7,TRBD1
TGTGCCAGTAGTCCTACAGGGGGTCCGGGTAGCAATCAGCCCCAGCATTTT,CASSPTGGPGSNQPQHF,TRBV19,-,TRBJ1-5,TRBD1
TGTGCCAGCAGCACCCCGGGACAGATATATGGCTACACCTTC,CASSTPGQIYGYTF,TRBV7-8,-,TRBJ1-2,TRBD1
TGTGCCAGCAGTTACTCGTGGGCAGGGGACTCCTACGAGCAGTACTTC,CASSYSWAGDSYEQYF,TRBV6-5,-,TRBJ2-7,-
TGTGCCAGTCAAAATAGTCCCGGGAACTCCTACGAGCAGTACTTC,CASQNSPGNSYEQYF,TRBV19,-,TRBJ2-7,-
TGCAGCGTTGAAGATGCTCAGGGAATGAAGGCTTTCTTT,CSVEDAQGMKAFF,TRBV29-1,-,TRBJ1-1,-
TGTGCCAGCAGTGAAGGGTCCCGAGGATGGGGCTACACCTTC,CASSEGSRGWGYTF,TRBV6-1,-,TRBJ1-2,-
TGTGCCAGTACCTCAGACAGCGCCTATCAGCCCCAGCATTTT,CASTSDSAYQPQHF,TRBV19,-,TRBJ1-5,-
TGTGCCAGCAGTGGGTGGGACAGTTTTAACACTGAAGCTTTCTTT,CASSGWDSFNTEAFF,TRBV25-1,-,TRBJ1-1,TRBD1
TGTGCCAGCAGCGTAGACTCGAACACCGGGGAGCTGTTTTTT,CASSVDSNTGELFF,TRBV9,-,TRBJ2-2,-
TGCAGCGTTGGGGAGGGGGGTCAGCCCCAGCATTTT,CSVGEGGQPQHF,TRBV29-1,-,TRBJ1-5,-
TGTGCCAGCAGCTTGGTTACAGGGGGTCCCTACGAGCAGTACTTC,CASSLVTGGPYEQYF,TRBV5-6,-,TRBJ2-7,TRBD1
TGTGCCAGCAGTCAGGCGCGGGCTACTAGCACAGATACGCAGTATTTT,CASSQARATSTDTQYF,TRBV2,-,TRBJ2-3,-
TGTGCCAGCAGTGAGACTAGCGGGACAGAGACCCAGTACTTC,CASSETSGTETQYF,TRBV2,-,TRBJ2-5,TRBD2
TGTGCCAGCAGTGAAGCGGGACAGGGCAGTTCACCCCTCCACTTT,CASSEAGQGSSPLHF,TRBV6-1,-,TRBJ1-6,TRBD1
TGTGCCATCAGCCAATATCCCGGGCAAGAGACCCAGTACTTC,CAISQYPGQETQYF,TRBV10-3,-,TRBJ2-5,-
TGTGCCAGCTCACCACCGGCGCGGCGAGACGAGCAGTACTTC,CASSPPARRDEQYF,TRBV18,-,TRBJ2-7,-
TGTGCCAGCAGCTTAAGATCTAGCGGGGGAGCAGATACGCAGTATTTT,CASSLRSSGGADTQYF,TRBV7-9,-,TRBJ2-3,TRBD2
TGCGCCAGCAGCTTAACGACAGGAGGCTACGAGCAGTACTTC,CASSLTTGGYEQYF,TRBV5-1,few,TRBJ2-7,-
TGTGCCACCAGCAGAGTAGGTAGCGCCGTCTACGAGCAGTACTTC,CATSRVGSAVYEQYF,TRBV15,-,TRBJ2-7,-
TGTGCTAGCAGCTTACGGGCAGGGGGGATCCAAGAGACCCAGTACTTC,CASSLRAGGIQETQYF,TRBV7-7,-,TRBJ2-5,-
TGTGCCAGCAGTTGGCTCGCCACAGATACGCAGTATTTT,CASSWLATDTQYF,TRBV6-6,-,TRBJ2-3,-
TGTGCCAGCAGCTACCAAGCGCAGGGGGGAGCTTTCTTT,CASSYQAQGGAFF,TRBV9,-,TRBJ1-1,TRBD1
TGTGCCAGCACTCCCCGGGGGAGAGAAAAACTGTTTTTT,CASTPRGREKLFF,TRBV2,-,TRBJ1-4,-
TGTGCCAGCTCACCACAGGGACAGGGGACCTACGAGCAGTACTTC,CASSPQGQGTYEQYF,TRBV18,once,TRBJ2-7,TRBD1
TGTGCCACCAGCAGAGATGGTGGGGGGTCTAATGAAAAACTGTTTTTT,CATSRDGGGSNEKLFF,TRBV15,-,TRBJ1-4,-
TGTGCCAGCAGCCCGGGGGGCGCGTCCTACGAGCAGTACTTC,CASSPGGASYEQYF,TRBV6-5,-,TRBJ2-7,-
TGTGCCAGCAGCCCTAGTCAGATAATAGAGCAGTACTTC,CASSPSQIIEQYF,TRBV7-6,-,TRBJ2-5,-
TGTGCCATCTCCCGGACAGCCACTAATCAGCCCCAGCATTTT,CAISRTATNQPQHF,TRBV6-6,-,TRBJ1-5,-
TGTGCCAGCAGCTTCCCTAGGGGCTACGAGCAGTACTTC,CASSFPRGYEQYF,TRBV11-2,-,TRBJ2-7,-
TGTGCCATCAGTGCCTTCTCGGTTAGCGGGGGGAACACCGGGGAGCTGTTTTTT,CAISAFSVSGGNTGELFF,TRBV10-3,-,TRBJ2-2,TRBD2
TGTGCCAGCACAGCGGGAGCGGGCCACGAGCAGTACTTC,CASTAGAGHEQYF,TRBV6-1,-,TRBJ2-7,TRBD2
TGTGCCAGCAGTTACAGGGGACAGTACAATGAGCAGTTCTTC,CASSYRGQYNEQFF,TRBV6-5,once,TRBJ2-1,TRBD1
TGTGCCAGCAGCTCGACAGCAACTAATGAAAAACTGTTTTTT,CASSSTATNEKLFF,TRBV5-5,few,TRBJ1-4,-
TGCGCCAGCAGTCTAGTTGGGGCTCACAATGAGCAGTTCTTC,CASSLVGAHNEQFF,TRBV5-1,-,TRBJ2-1,-
TGTGCCAGCAGTCTCGGGACAGCTAACCCCGAGCAGTACTTC,CASSLGTANPEQYF,TRBV2,-,TRBJ2-7,TRBD1
TGTGCCATCCGCCAGGCGAACACTGAAGCTTTCTTT,CAIRQANTEAFF,TRBV10-3,few,TRBJ1-1,-
TGTGCCAGCAGTGAAGGAGGAGGCTATGGCTACACCTTC,CASSEGGGYGYTF,TRBV6-1,few,TRBJ1-2,-
TGTGCCTGGAGCTCTCCGGGGGGAGGGACCGCTAAAGGTTACAATGAGCAGTTCTTC,CAWSSPGGGTAKGYNEQFF,TRBV30,-,TRBJ2-1,TRBD2
TGTGCCAGCAGGGTGCTAGCGGGAGTGGCAGATACGCAGTATTTT,CASRVLAGVADTQYF,TRBV21-1,-,TRBJ2-3,-
TGTGCCAGCAGTGTAGCGGGAGTAAACAAAAATTACGAGCAGTACTTC,CASSVAGVNKNYEQYF,TRBV2,-,TRBJ2-7,TRBD2
TGTGCCAGCAGCCTCGGACAGGGAAGGGAGACCCAGTACTTC,CASSLGQGRETQYF,TRBV11-2,-,TRBJ2-5,TRBD1
TGTGCCAGCACTTCCTACCACGGGGGAGTACGCGGCTACACCTTC,CASTSYHGGVRGYTF,TRBV6-5,-,TRBJ1-2,-
TGCAGCGTTGTCGGAGGGGAACGCGAGCAGTACTTC,CSVVGGEREQYF,TRBV29-1,-,TRBJ2-7,-
TGTGCCAGCAGCTCGGGACAGGGAGGGTACGAGCAGTACTTC,CASSSGQGGYEQYF,TRBV2,once,TRBJ2-7,TRBD1
TGTGCCAGCAGTCGCGGGGGGCCGGATGGAAACACCATATATTTT,CASSRGGPDGNTIYF,TRBV6-5,-,TRBJ1-3,-
TGCGCCAGCAGCAAAGCGGGAGGTTCCTACAATGAGCAGTTCTTC,CASSKAGGSYNEQFF,TRBV5-1,-,TRBJ2-1,TRBD2
TGTGCCAGTAGTTTCGGGGGGCCCTACACTGAAGCTTTCTTT,CASSFGGPYTEAFF,TRBV19,-,TRBJ1-1,-
TGCGCCAGCAGCTTTTCGGGAGGGGAGTACGAGCAGTACTTC,CASSFSGGEYEQYF,TRBV5-1,few,TRBJ2-7,TRBD2
TGTGCCAGCAGTTTAGGGCACGGGAGGGAAAAACTGTTTTTT,CASSLGHGREKLFF,TRBV27,-,TRBJ1-4,-
TGTGCCAGCAGCCATCGGTCCGGGGGAGTGGGGGAGCTGTTTTTT,CASSHRSGGVGELFF,TRBV7-2,-,TRBJ2-2,-
TGCAGCGTGCAGGGATTCGGGGGCTATGGCTACACCTTC,CSVQGFGGYGYTF,TRBV29-1,-,TRBJ1-2,-
TGTGCCAGCAAGCAGGGACTCCACGCGAACAATGAGCAGTTCTTC,CASKQGLHANNEQFF,TRBV11-1,-,TRBJ2-1,-
TGCGCCAGCAGCCAAACCAGCGACGCAGAACCGCTCTACGAGCAGTACTTC,CASSQTSDAEPLYEQYF,TRBV4-3,-,TRBJ2-7,-
TGTGCCAGCAGCTTAGTAAGGGGGAACACTGAAGCTTTCTTT,CASSLVRGNTEAFF,TRBV11-2,-,TRBJ1-1,-